These T cell receptor beta chains were read from a single sample in a study of T cells in Graves' hyperthyroidism and ophthalmopathy. A single record per CDR3 protein comes from TCRdb applying MiXCR to the multiplex PCR reads. Among under 450,000 distinct CDR3 sequences listed, 15% to 19% were seen once. Sequencing input: blood. The source of these receptors is a woman between 18 and 29 years old with Graves' hyperthyroidism. CDR3s include the opening cysteine and the closing phenylalanine or tryptophan. The D gene is left open where the match is weak. Size is omitted from some rows. Given values are once, few, many or a class for expanded clones.

>TRBJ2-5|TRBD1|many|TRBV24-1
CATTPGQGAGETQYF
TGTGCCACCACCCCGGGACAGGGGGCAGGAGAGACCCAGTACTTC
>TRBJ2-7|.|.|TRBV7-2
CASSPRARYEQYF
TGTGCCAGCAGCCCGAGGGCCCGCTACGAGCAGTACTTC
>TRBJ2-5|TRBD1|few|TRBV6-2/TRBV6-3
CACGAGGFRETQYF
TGTGCCTGCGGGGCAGGGGGCTTCCGGGAGACCCAGTACTTC
>TRBJ2-7|.|many|TRBV5-1
CASSLVRTQPYEQYF
TGCGCCAGCAGCTTGGTGCGGACGCAACCCTACGAGCAGTACTTC
>TRBJ2-7|.|many|TRBV27
CASSLKTAYEQYF
TGTGCCAGCAGTTTGAAGACGGCCTACGAGCAGTACTTC
>TRBJ1-2|TRBD1|many|TRBV7-9
CATKEGQNYYGYTF
TGTGCCACCAAAGAGGGACAGAACTACTATGGCTACACCTTC
>TRBJ1-4|TRBD1|.|TRBV28
CASRQPQGANEKLFF
TGTGCCAGCAGGCAACCCCAGGGGGCTAATGAAAAACTGTTTTTT
>TRBJ2-1|.|many|TRBV28
CASSSSGWNNEQFF
TGTGCCAGCAGCTCCTCTGGCTGGAACAATGAGCAGTTCTTC
>TRBJ1-2|.|few|TRBV7-3
CASSLRGGPPYGYTF
TGTGCCAGCAGCCTCCGGGGGGGTCCCCCCTATGGCTACACCTTC
>TRBJ2-4|.|many|TRBV5-6
CASSLATGSSNIQYF
TGTGCCAGCAGCTTGGCTACAGGGTCGTCAAACATTCAGTACTTC
>TRBJ2-3|.|.|TRBV5-1
CASSLVPRGDTQYF
TGCGCCAGCAGCTTGGTCCCCCGGGGAGATACGCAGTATTTT
>TRBJ1-1|.|few|TRBV24-1
CATSEGNGGTEAFF
TGTGCCACCAGTGAGGGCAACGGGGGCACTGAAGCTTTCTTT
>TRBJ2-7|TRBD2|many|TRBV20-1
CSAHGGLAYEQYF
TGCAGTGCCCACGGGGGACTAGCCTACGAGCAGTACTTC
>TRBJ1-5|TRBD1|.|TRBV6-5
CASSYRYRGSNQPQHF
TGTGCCAGCAGTTACCGATACAGGGGAAGCAATCAGCCCCAGCATTTT
>TRBJ2-7|.|many|TRBV2
CASTEDRKIYEQYF
TGTGCCAGCACCGAAGACAGGAAAATCTACGAGCAGTACTTC
>TRBJ1-3|.|.|TRBV7-2
CASSLAGWTGNTIYF
TGTGCCAGCAGCCTAGCAGGGTGGACTGGAAACACCATATATTTT
>TRBJ1-2|TRBD1|many|TRBV11-3
CASSLDKPGGQGYYGYTF
TGTGCCAGCAGCTTAGATAAGCCCGGAGGACAGGGTTACTATGGCTACACCTTC
>TRBJ2-7|TRBD2|many|TRBV27
CASSTPAGLSYEQYF
TGTGCCAGCAGCACCCCAGCGGGACTCTCCTACGAGCAGTACTTC
>TRBJ2-6|.|.|TRBV6-2/TRBV6-3
CASSTHGRASGANVLTF
TGTGCCAGCAGTACCCACGGGAGAGCTTCTGGGGCCAACGTCCTGACTTTC
>TRBJ2-5|TRBD1|many|TRBV5-8
CASSPDRGYQETQYF
TGTGCCAGCAGCCCGGACAGGGGCTACCAAGAGACCCAGTACTTC
>TRBJ2-3|TRBD2|.|TRBV7-2
CASSLGTSGSATDTQYF
TGTGCCAGCAGCTTAGGGACTAGCGGGAGTGCGACAGATACGCAGTATTTT
>TRBJ2-2|TRBD2|.|TRBV19
CASSIRSGREELFF
TGTGCCAGTAGTATACGTAGCGGGAGAGAGGAGCTGTTTTTT
>TRBJ1-5|.|many|TRBV7-8
CASSAFQGSNQPQHF
TGTGCCAGCAGCGCATTTCAGGGGAGCAATCAGCCCCAGCATTTT
>TRBJ2-1|TRBD2|many|TRBV6-2/TRBV6-3
CASRSLAGGPHYNEQFF
TGTGCCAGCAGATCACTAGCGGGAGGACCCCATTACAATGAGCAGTTCTTC
>TRBJ1-2|.|many|TRBV2
CASTDGFGGGYTF
TGTGCCAGCACGGACGGCTTCGGAGGAGGCTACACCTTC
>TRBJ2-3|TRBD2|few|TRBV20-1
CSACLGLAGGADTQYF
TGCAGTGCCTGCCTGGGACTAGCGGGGGGCGCAGATACGCAGTATTTT
>TRBJ2-7|.|many|TRBV20-1
CSAKGDGYEQYF
TGCAGTGCTAAGGGGGACGGCTACGAGCAGTACTTC
>TRBJ1-5|.|few|TRBV6-2/TRBV6-3
CASSYSWSQPQHF
TGTGCCAGCAGTTACTCTTGGAGTCAGCCCCAGCATTTT
>TRBJ2-7|.|many|TRBV18
CASSPRQEAYEQYF
TGTGCCAGCTCACCAAGACAGGAGGCCTACGAGCAGTACTTC
>TRBJ2-2|.|.|TRBV6-4
CASSYSNSRLQGELFF
TGTGCCAGCAGTTACTCGAATTCCAGGCTCCAGGGGGAGCTGTTTTTT
>TRBJ2-2|.|few|TRBV3-1
CASSRPRAGRSGELFF
TGTGCCAGCAGCCGCCCTCGGGCAGGCAGGTCCGGGGAGCTGTTTTTT
>TRBJ2-5|.|few|TRBV27
CASSLRSGYLSETQYF
TGTGCCAGCAGTTTAAGGTCGGGATACCTATCAGAGACCCAGTACTTC
>TRBJ1-5|.|few|TRBV28
CASRPPQGSSQPQHF
TGTGCCAGCAGACCGCCCCAGGGATCAAGTCAGCCCCAGCATTTT